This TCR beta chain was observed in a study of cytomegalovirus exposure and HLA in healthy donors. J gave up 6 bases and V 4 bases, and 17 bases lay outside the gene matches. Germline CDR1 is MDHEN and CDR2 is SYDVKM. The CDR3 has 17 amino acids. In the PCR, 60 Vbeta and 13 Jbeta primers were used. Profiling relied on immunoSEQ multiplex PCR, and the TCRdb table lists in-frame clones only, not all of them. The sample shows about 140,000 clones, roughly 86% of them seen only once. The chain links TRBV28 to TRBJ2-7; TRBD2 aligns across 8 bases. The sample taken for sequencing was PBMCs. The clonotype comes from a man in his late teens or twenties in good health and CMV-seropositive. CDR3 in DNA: TGTGCCAGCAGTTCACTTGGATCCGGGACTAGTCGTTCCGAGCAGTACTTC. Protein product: CASSSLGSGTSRSEQYF.